The next 2 T cell receptor beta chains were all read from a single sample in a study of cytotoxic CD8 clonotypes in ibrutinib-treated CLL (dated by TCRdb to the early 2020s). Libraries were built with the immunoSEQ multiplex PCR assay. In its TCRdb copy, this immuneACCESS table keeps in-frame sequences only and misses some clones. Where compared with another copy, unresolved V genes explain less than half of these, and the others have no known cause. The sample table lists some 120,000 clones, approximately 56% of them with a count of one. The top ten hold 30% to 45% of the sample. Sample time point, as interpreted from the label and publication: approximately 2 years on ibrutinib. The sample in question was PBMCs, obtained after 24 months of ibrutinib treatment. The receptors shown here come from a human donor with chronic lymphocytic leukemia.

This chain connects TRBV2 to TRBJ2-7, with TRBD2 as a possible D gene (6 bases). The CDR3 length is 13 residues. Germline V gene sequence: CDR1 SNHLY, CDR2 FYNNEI. The ends were cut back, 10 bases at V and 6 bases at J, with 19 bases in the middle. DNA of the CDR3: TGTGCCACCCGGAAGGACACCGGGGGCGAGCAGTACTTC. This translates into CATRKDTGGEQYF. Based on the CDR3 plus reference TRBV2 and TRBJ2-7, the full variable domain is EPEVTQTPSHQVTQMGQEVILRCVPISNHLYFYWYRQILGQKVEFLVSFYNNEISEKSEIFDDQFSVERPDGSNFTLKIRSTKLEDSAMYFCATRKDTGGEQYFGPGTRLTVT.

The chain joins TRBV30 to TRBJ2-1, with unresolved D. The V end was cut by 4 bases, the J end by 1 base, with 14 bases between. The CDR3 extends over 15 amino acids. Germline CDR1 and CDR2: GTSNPN and SVGIG (reference sequence). CDR3 sequence: CAWNTRLGSYNEQFF. Written as DNA, the CDR3 is TGTGCCTGGAATACCCGATTGGGTTCCTACAATGAGCAGTTCTTC.